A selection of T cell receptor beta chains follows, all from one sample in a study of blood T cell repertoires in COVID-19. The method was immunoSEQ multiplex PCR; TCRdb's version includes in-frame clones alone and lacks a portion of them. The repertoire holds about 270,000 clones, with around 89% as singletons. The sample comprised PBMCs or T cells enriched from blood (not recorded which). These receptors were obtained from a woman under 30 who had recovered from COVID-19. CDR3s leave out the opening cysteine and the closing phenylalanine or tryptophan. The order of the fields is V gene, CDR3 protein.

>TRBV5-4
ASSQLGLYQETQY
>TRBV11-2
ASSLRVREGGYT
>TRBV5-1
ASSLRTSSGDEQF
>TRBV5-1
ASSLAGGMNTEAF
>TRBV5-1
ASSLDTGSGNTIY
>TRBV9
ASSARPGVEETQY
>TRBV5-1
ASSLAQGAGLAGRHNEQF
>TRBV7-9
ASSATAAGNTIY
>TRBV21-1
ASSKWDAGGHYEQY
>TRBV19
ASTPTGGSPGANVLT
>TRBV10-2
ASSARDRGNQPQH
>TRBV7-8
ASSLEGEETQY